The rows below give T cell receptor beta chains drawn from one sample of a study of blood T cell repertoires in COVID-19. Profiling relied on immunoSEQ multiplex PCR, and the TCRdb table lists in-frame clones only, not all of them. The sample carries about 89,000 clones, nearly 95% recorded once. Sample: peripheral blood. Receptors originate from a human donor with active COVID-19. The donor label of this sample is uncertain. The CDR3 runs from the conserved cysteine through the conserved F or W. The D gene is left open where the match is weak. The size of a clone is reported for some rows only, either as once, few or many, or as a class for expanded clones.

j_gene,abundance,v_gene,d_gene,CDR3aa,CDR3nt
TRBJ2-3,-,TRBV3-1/TRBV3-2,TRBD2,CASSQGPFVAGGPSDTQYF,TGTGCCAGCAGCCAAGGGCCATTTGTAGCGGGGGGGCCCTCGGATACGCAGTATTTT
TRBJ2-1,-,TRBV5-6,-,CASSSSLYNEQFF,TGTGCCAGCAGCTCCTCCTTATACAATGAGCAGTTCTTC
TRBJ1-2,-,TRBV19,TRBD1,CASSPGQGANYGYTF,TGTGCCAGTAGTCCCGGACAGGGGGCTAACTATGGCTACACCTTC
TRBJ2-2,-,TRBV11-3,-,CASSLYETGELFF,TGTGCCAGCAGCTTATACGAGACTGGGGAGCTGTTTTTT
TRBJ2-2,-,TRBV7-9,TRBD2,CASSSQMGLAGDTGELFF,TGTGCCAGCAGCTCTCAGATGGGACTAGCGGGGGATACCGGGGAGCTGTTTTTT
TRBJ2-7,-,TRBV14,-,CASSQDSYEQYF,TGTGCCAGCAGCCAAGATAGCTACGAGCAGTACTTC
TRBJ2-7,-,TRBV5-6,-,CASSPYRHDEQYF,TGTGCCAGCAGCCCGTACAGGCACGACGAGCAGTACTTC
TRBJ2-7,-,TRBV18,TRBD1,CASSPAGGILYEQYF,TGTGCCAGCTCACCTGCAGGGGGCATATTATACGAGCAGTACTTC
TRBJ2-2,-,TRBV20-1,-,CSAKGVGELFF,TGCAGTGCTAAGGGGGTGGGGGAGCTGTTTTTT
TRBJ2-5,-,TRBV28,-,CASSLGGQETQYF,TGTGCCAGCAGTTTGGGGGGCCAAGAGACCCAGTACTTC
TRBJ2-2,-,TRBV27,-,CASSFGRQTTGELFF,TGTGCCAGCAGTTTCGGTCGACAGACCACCGGGGAGCTGTTTTTT
TRBJ2-3,-,TRBV7-9,-,CASSPLKGEGADTQYF,TGTGCCAGCAGTCCCCTCAAGGGGGAGGGGGCAGATACGCAGTATTTT
TRBJ2-6,once,TRBV9,-,CASSPRPWDSEMANVLTF,TGTGCCAGCAGCCCACGGCCGTGGGACTCAGAAATGGCCAACGTCCTGACTTTC
TRBJ2-5,-,TRBV19,TRBD2,CASRERGVGETQYF,TGTGCCAGTAGGGAGCGGGGGGTAGGAGAGACCCAGTACTTC
TRBJ2-7,-,TRBV7-8,-,CASSSKGLPGLQPLSYEQYF,TGTGCCAGCAGCTCAAAGGGCCTTCCGGGACTCCAGCCTCTCTCCTACGAGCAGTACTTC
TRBJ2-3,-,TRBV25-1,TRBD1,CASSPSRGFSTDTQYF,TGTGCCAGCAGTCCCAGCAGGGGGTTCAGCACAGATACGCAGTATTTT
TRBJ2-7,-,TRBV2,-,CASSVEALYEQYF,TGTGCCAGCAGTGTGGAGGCACTCTACGAGCAGTACTTC
TRBJ1-5,-,TRBV29-1,-,CSVEQGGDQPQHF,TGCAGCGTTGAACAGGGCGGGGATCAGCCCCAGCATTTT